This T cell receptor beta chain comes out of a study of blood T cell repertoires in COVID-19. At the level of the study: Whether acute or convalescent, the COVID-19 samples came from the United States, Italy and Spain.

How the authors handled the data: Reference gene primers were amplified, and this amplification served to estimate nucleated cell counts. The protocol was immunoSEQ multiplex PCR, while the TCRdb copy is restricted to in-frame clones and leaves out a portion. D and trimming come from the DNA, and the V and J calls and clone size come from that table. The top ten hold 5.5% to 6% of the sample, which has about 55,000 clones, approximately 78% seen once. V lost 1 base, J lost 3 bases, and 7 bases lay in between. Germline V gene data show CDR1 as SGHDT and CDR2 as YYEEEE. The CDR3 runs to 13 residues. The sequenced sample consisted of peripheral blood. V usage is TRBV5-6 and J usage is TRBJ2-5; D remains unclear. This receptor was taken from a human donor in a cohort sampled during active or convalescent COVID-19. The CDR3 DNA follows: TGTGCCAGCAGCTTGAGATACAAAGAGACCCAGTACTTC. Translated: CASSLRYKETQYF.